This T cell receptor beta chain was captured by sequencing in a study of regulatory T cells in long-lasting Graves disease. Study-wide background: By definition, persistent Graves' disease involved antithyroid drugs for over 5 years alongside positive TSH receptor antibodies.

Study-level points and caveats: TRBV28, TRBJ1-2 and TRBJ2-5 emerged as the favored segments in persistent disease. Lower TCR diversity characterized persistent Graves' patients relative to newly diagnosed patients. Having only a small sample size may have limited accuracy.

The CDR3 spans 15 residues. J lost 4 bases, V lost 0 bases, and 6 bases had no gene match. CDR1 and CDR2 (germline): SGHRS, YFSETQ. This clonotype was picked up a small number of times. What it binds is not known. Building of the TCR beta libraries involved iRepertoire HTBI primers and Arm-PCR of CDR3 regions. In TCRdb, the multiplex PCR reads were re-called with MiXCR into one record per CDR3 protein. The data contain about 660,000 distinct CDR3 sequences, approximately 29% of them singletons. Specified time point: persistent/refractory GD, antithyroid drugs over 5 years with positive TRAb. Extracted PBMC RNA gave rise to the TCR library.

The receptor comes from a female donor with Graves disease. V usage is TRBV5-1 and J usage is TRBJ1-1; 7 bases match TRBD1. Specimen: peripheral blood mononuclear cells (PBMCs), collected when the disease was refractory, from a patient treated with antithyroid drugs. This CDR3 reads CASSLEGGRSTEAFF. CDR3 DNA sequence: TGCGCCAGCAGCTTGGAAGGGGGCCGGAGCACTGAAGCTTTCTTT.